This TCR beta chain stems from a study of glioma-infiltrating T cells. Overall study findings and caveats: CDR3 overlap between tissue and blood was very small. Non-neoplastic patients had below-expected tissue-blood divergence, while all gliomas exceeded expectation.

This clonotype was recorded at least ten times. The antigen is not known. The iRepertoire nested amplicon-rescue multiplex PCR amplified TCR alpha and beta CDR3s from RNA. One-step reverse transcription and amplification started from approximately 100-400 ng of tissue mRNA or PBMC total RNA. Via MiXCR, TCRdb re-called the multiplex PCR reads, giving one row per CDR3 protein. The data show tens of thousands of distinct CDR3 sequences, about 37% seen once. Sequencing was performed on glioma tissue, nonneoplastic brain tissue, or PBMCs (not recorded which). The clonotype was recovered from a human donor with low-grade glioma or glioblastoma, undergoing nonglioma brain surgery, or in good health (not recorded which).

CDR3 sequence (DNA): TGTGCCACCAGCAGAGATCCCTTTTACCCAGGGGAGGAGACCCAGTACTTC. Amino acids: CATSRDPFYPGEETQYF. The genes are TRBV15 and TRBJ2-5, with D possibly being TRBD1 (6 bases). The V gene's germline CDR1 is LNHNV and CDR2 YYDKDF (reference sequence). V was pared by 0 bases and J by 5 bases, with 19 bases between. This CDR3 is 17 amino acids long.